This TCR beta chain was sequenced for a study of blood T cell repertoires in COVID-19. Background on the study: T cells, B-cell-depleted T cells, or PBMCs provided the cDNA or gDNA that served as material.

Sequencing used immunoSEQ multiplex PCR; TCRdb keeps in-frame clones, though not all of them. The table lists hundreds of thousands of clones, roughly 90% of them singletons. V lost 5 bases and J 2 bases, leaving 14 bases between the germline ends. The CDR3 extends over 15 amino acids. Germline-derived CDR1 and CDR2 are MDHEN and SYDVKM. The sample consisted of peripheral blood. The chain employs TRBV28 and TRBJ2-3, with TRBD1 as a possible D gene (6 bases). The TCR comes from a man aged 35 to 55 with acute or convalescent COVID-19. The CDR3 DNA reads as TGTGCCAGCAGTCCTCAAGACAGGTACACAGATACGCAGTATTTT. Translation: CASSPQDRYTDTQYF.